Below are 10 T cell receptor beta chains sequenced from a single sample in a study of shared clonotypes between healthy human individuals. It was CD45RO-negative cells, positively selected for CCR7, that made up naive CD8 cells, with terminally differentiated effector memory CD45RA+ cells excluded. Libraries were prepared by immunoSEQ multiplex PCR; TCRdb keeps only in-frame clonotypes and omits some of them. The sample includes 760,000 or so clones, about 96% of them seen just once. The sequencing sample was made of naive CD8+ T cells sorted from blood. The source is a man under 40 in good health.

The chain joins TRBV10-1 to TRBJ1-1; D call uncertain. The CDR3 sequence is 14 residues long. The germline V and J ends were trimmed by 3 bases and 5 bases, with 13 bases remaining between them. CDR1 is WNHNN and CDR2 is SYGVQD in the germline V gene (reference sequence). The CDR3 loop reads CASSDGRPGTEAFF. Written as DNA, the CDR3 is TGCGCCAGCAGTGATGGACGCCCGGGGACTGAAGCTTTCTTT.

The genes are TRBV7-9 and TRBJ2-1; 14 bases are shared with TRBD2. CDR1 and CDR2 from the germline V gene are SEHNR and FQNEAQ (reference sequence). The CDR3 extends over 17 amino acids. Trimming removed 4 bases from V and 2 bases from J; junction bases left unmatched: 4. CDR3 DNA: TGTGCCAGCAGCTCAACGGGACTAGCGGGGGCCTACAATGAGCAGTTCTTC. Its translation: CASSSTGLAGAYNEQFF.

The CDR3 DNA follows: TGTGCCATCAGTGTTGGGGACGGCACCTACGAGCAGTACTTC. Its protein product is CAISVGDGTYEQYF. V usage is TRBV10-3 and J usage is TRBJ2-7, with D perhaps given as TRBD1 or TRBD2 (5 bases each). Trimming left V 4 bases short and J 2 bases short, with 12 bases between. CDR1 and CDR2 (germline): ENHRY, SYGVKD. The CDR3 is 14 amino acids.

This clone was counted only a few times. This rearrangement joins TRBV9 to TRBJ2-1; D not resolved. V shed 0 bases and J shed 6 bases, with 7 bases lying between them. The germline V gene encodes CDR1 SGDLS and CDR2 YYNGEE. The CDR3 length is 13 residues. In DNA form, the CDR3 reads TGTGCCAGCAGCGTAGGATTTAGCAATGAGCAGTTCTTC. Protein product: CASSVGFSNEQFF.

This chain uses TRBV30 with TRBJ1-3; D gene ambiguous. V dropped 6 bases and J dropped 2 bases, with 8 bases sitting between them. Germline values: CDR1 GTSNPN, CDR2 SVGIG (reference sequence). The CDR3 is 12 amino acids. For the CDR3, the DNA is TGTGCCTGCGCTTCCACTGGAAACACCATATATTTT. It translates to CACASTGNTIYF. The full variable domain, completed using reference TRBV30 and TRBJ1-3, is SQTIHQWPATLVQPVGSPLSLECTVEGTSNPNLYWYRQAAGRGLQLLFYSVGIGQISSEVPQNLSASRPQDRQFILSSKKLLLSDSGFYLCACASTGNTIYFGEGSWLTVV.

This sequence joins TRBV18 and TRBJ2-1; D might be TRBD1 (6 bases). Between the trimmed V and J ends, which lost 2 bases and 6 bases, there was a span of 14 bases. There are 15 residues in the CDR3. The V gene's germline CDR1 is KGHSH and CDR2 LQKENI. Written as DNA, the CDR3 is TGTGCCAGCTCACCAGACAGGAAATCGTTCAATGAGCAGTTCTTC. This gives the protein CASSPDRKSFNEQFF. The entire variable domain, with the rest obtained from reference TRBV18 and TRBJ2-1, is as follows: NAGVMQNPRHLVRRRGQEARLRCSPMKGHSHVYWYRQLPEEGLKFMVYLQKENIIDESGMPKERFSAEFPKEGPSILRIQQVVRGDSAAYFCASSPDRKSFNEQFFGPGTRLTVL.

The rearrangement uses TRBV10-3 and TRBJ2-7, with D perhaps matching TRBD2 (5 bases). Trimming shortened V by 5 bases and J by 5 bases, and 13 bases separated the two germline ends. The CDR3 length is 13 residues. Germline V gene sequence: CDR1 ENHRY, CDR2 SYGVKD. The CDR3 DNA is TGTGCCATCAGTCAGGAGGCTCTCGACGAGCAGTACTTC. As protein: CAISQEALDEQYF.

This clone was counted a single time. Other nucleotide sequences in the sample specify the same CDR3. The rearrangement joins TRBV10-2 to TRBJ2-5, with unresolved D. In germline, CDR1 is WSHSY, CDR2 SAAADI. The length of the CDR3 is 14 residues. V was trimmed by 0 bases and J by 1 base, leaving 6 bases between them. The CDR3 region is CASSESGGQETQYF. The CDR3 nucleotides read TGCGCCAGCAGTGAGTCTGGCGGCCAAGAGACCCAGTACTTC.

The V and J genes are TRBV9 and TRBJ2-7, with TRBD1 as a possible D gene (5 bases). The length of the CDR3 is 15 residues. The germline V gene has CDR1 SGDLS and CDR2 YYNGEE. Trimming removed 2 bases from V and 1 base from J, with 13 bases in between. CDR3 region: CASSVETGKSYEQYF. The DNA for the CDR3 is TGTGCCAGCAGCGTGGAAACAGGAAAATCCTACGAGCAGTACTTC.

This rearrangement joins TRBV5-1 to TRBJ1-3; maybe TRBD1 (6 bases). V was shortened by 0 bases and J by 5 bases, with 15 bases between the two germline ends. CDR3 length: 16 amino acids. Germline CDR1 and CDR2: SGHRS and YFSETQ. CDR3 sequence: CASSLASGTLRNTIYF. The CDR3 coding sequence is TGCGCCAGCAGCTTGGCATCCGGGACACTAAGAAACACCATATATTTT.